This T cell receptor beta chain was observed in a study of neurological immune-mediated disorders. Overall study results and limits: Association with the multiple sclerosis repertoire cluster was not found for any clinical or MRI feature. HTLV-1-associated myelopathy displayed the greatest TCR clonal expansion, and multiple sclerosis exhibited the smallest, lower than that of healthy controls.

Time point reported: longitudinal time-point 2. The table lists this clonotype with many counts. What it binds is unknown. This CDR3 spans 15 amino acids. Germline CDR1 reads MNHNS; CDR2 reads SASEGT. The V and J ends lost 10 bases and 9 bases respectively, with 25 bases between them. It was by 5'RACE with 10-nucleotide random UMIs that the cDNA was made. Every sequencing run gave over 160 million TCR-beta sequences, taken from 15-18 subjects. TCRdb recomputed calls from the 5' RACE reads with MiXCR, one row per CDR3 protein. Of approximately 80,000 distinct CDR3 sequences listed, nearly 6% are singletons.

The sequenced sample consisted of PBMCs. The receptor's source is a woman in her sixties or seventies with multiple sclerosis. V is TRBV6-1 and J is TRBJ2-1; D is perhaps TRBD1 (7 bases). CDR3 amino acids: CATQGGIGLKGEQFF. The CDR3 DNA sequence: TGTGCCACCCAGGGGGGTATAGGGCTCAAGGGTGAGCAGTTCTTC.